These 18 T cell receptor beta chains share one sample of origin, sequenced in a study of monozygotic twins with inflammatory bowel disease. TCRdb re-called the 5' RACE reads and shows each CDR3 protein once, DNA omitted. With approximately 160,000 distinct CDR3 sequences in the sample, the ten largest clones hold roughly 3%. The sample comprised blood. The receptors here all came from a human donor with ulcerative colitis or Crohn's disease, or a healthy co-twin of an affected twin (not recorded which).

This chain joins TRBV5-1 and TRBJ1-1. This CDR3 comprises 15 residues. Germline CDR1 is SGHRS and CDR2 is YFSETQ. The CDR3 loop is CASSVTFSRSTEAFF.

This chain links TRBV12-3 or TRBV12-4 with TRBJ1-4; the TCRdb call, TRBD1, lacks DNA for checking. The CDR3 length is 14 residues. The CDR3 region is CASSFTGGPEKLFF.

CDR3 protein: CASSQDATGELFF. This chain uses TRBV4-3 with TRBJ2-2. Per germline, CDR1 LGHNA and CDR2 YSLEER. This CDR3 region has 13 residues.

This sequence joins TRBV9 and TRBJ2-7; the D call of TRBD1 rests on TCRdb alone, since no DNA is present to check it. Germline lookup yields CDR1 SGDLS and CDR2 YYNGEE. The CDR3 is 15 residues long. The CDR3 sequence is CASSVAGQGAYEQYF.

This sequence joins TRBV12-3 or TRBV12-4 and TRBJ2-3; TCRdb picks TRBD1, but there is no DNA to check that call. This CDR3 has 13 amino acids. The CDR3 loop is CASSPLLTDTQYF.

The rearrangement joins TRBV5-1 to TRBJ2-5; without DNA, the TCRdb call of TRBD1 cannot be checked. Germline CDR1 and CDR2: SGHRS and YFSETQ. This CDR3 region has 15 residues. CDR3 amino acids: CASSLAGTGRETQYF.

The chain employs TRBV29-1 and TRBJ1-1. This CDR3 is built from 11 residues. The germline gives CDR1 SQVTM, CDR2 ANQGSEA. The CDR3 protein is CSVDRNTEAFF.

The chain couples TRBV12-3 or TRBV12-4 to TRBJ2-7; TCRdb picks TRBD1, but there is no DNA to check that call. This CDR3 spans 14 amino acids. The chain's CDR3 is CASSWLSTGHEQYF.

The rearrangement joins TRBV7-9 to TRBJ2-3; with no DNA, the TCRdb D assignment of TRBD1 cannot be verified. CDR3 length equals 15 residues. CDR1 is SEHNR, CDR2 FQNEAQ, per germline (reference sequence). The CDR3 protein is CASSFNRGRTDTQYF.

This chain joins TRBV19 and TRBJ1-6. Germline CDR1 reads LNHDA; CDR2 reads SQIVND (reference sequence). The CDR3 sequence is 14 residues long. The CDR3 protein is CASSMLGPTDTLHF.

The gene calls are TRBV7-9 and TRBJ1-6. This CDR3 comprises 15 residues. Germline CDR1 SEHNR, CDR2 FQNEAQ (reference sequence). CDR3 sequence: CASSAGSSYNSPLHF.

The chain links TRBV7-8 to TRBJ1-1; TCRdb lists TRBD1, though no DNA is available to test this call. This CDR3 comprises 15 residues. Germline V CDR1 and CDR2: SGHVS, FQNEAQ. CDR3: CASIKLGQVNTEAFF.

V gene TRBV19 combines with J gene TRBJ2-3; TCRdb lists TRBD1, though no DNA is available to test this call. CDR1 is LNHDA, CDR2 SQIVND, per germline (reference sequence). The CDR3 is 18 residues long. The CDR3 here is CASSTVPGFVTSTDTQYF.

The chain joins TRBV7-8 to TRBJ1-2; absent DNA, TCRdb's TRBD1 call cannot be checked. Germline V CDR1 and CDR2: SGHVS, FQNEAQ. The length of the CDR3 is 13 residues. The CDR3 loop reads CASGSGGFIGYTF.

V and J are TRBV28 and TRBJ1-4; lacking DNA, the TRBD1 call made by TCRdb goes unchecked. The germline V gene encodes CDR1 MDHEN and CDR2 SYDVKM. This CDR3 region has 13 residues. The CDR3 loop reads CASSTGRSEKLFF.

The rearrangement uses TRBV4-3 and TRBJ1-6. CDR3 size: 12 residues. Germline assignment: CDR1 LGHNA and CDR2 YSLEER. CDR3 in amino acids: CASSQRNSPLHF.

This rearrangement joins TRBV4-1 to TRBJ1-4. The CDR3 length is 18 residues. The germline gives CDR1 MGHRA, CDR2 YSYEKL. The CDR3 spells CASSQVEGIAGANEKLFF.

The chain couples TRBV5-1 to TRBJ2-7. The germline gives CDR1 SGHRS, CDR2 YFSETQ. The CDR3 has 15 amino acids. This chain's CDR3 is CASSLEMGPSYEQYF.